The text below deals with one T cell receptor beta chain. With random hexamers, roughly 0.45 to 1 ug RNA was reverse transcribed. Each CDR3 protein gets one entry after TCRdb re-called the immunoSEQ multiplex PCR reads with MiXCR. This table has about 120,000 distinct CDR3 sequences, about 94% appearing once. V was pared by 1 base and J by 1 base, with 6 bases between. This CDR3 has 14 residues. CDR1 and CDR2 (germline): LNHNV, YYDKDF (reference sequence). Negative isolation yielded CD8+ and CD4+ T cells; FACS enriched TEMRA cells. The sample is drawn from a study of CD8 T cells in Susac syndrome. Across the whole study: The sequenced Susac syndrome patients included about six who had clinically active disease and eight or nine who were in remission.

Sequenced: CD8+ T cells from PBMCs. The receptor was isolated from a human donor with Susac syndrome. V is TRBV15 and J is TRBJ2-3; the D gene is possibly TRBD2 (5 bases). The DNA of the CDR3 is TGTGCCACCAGCAGAGTGCGGGGCACAGATACGCAGTATTTT. It encodes CATSRVRGTDTQYF. Full variable domain (remainder filled in from reference TRBV15 and TRBJ2-3): DAMVIQNPRYQVTQFGKPVTLSCSQTLNHNVMYWYQQKSSQAPKLLFHYYDKDFNNEADTPDNFQSRRPNTSFCFLDIRSPGLGDTAMYLCATSRVRGTDTQYFGPGTRLTVL.